The 25 T cell receptor beta chains given below trace back to one sample, sequenced in a study of blood T cell repertoires in COVID-19. Data came from immunoSEQ multiplex PCR; TCRdb stores just in-frame clones and leaves some out. Here the sample spans some 700,000 clones, 75% to 90% being singletons. The sequenced sample consisted of peripheral blood. Source of these receptors: a woman between 18 and 29 years old with acute or convalescent COVID-19.

This clone is a singleton in its sample. This chain uses TRBV2 with TRBJ1-5, with a weak D call TRBD1 (5 bases). The length of the CDR3 is 12 residues. V lost 7 bases, J lost 10 bases, and 14 bases lay in between. Germline values: CDR1 SNHLY, CDR2 FYNNEI. The CDR3 DNA is TGTGCCAGCAATGGGGCCCAGAGACCCCAGCATTTT. As protein: CASNGAQRPQHF.

In its sample, this clone was seen a few times. This CDR3 is CAISPGQILYGYTF. The CDR3 region has the DNA TGTGCCATCAGTCCCGGACAGATCTTGTATGGCTACACCTTC. The J gene is TRBJ1-2, the V gene TRBV10-3, with D perhaps matching TRBD1 (6 bases). Trimming cost V 5 bases and J 5 bases, with 15 bases left between them. The CDR3 spans 14 residues. Germline V gives CDR1 ENHRY, CDR2 SYGVKD.

The CDR3 sequence is CASSPRGSGANVLTF. CDR3 bases: TGTGCCAGCAGCCCCAGGGGATCCGGGGCCAACGTCCTGACTTTC. The chain joins TRBV6-2 or TRBV6-3 to TRBJ2-6; D is perhaps TRBD1 (6 bases). V lost 6 bases to trimming and J lost 4 bases, with 13 bases between them. This CDR3 region has 15 residues. The germline V gene encodes CDR1 MNHEY and CDR2 SVGEGT.

This clone was counted a few times. V and J are TRBV6-4 and TRBJ2-1; D ambiguous. Trimming removed 0 bases at V and 8 bases at J, with 8 bases between. The length of the CDR3 is 13 residues. Germline values: CDR1 MRHNA, CDR2 SNTAGT. CDR3 DNA: TGTGCCAGCAGTGACTCAGCGTTGGATGAGCAGTTCTTC. It yields the protein CASSDSALDEQFF.

The chain uses TRBV7-9 and TRBJ2-1; 9 nucleotides agree with TRBD2. V dropped 1 base and J dropped 0; count of bases not matched to a gene: 4. The CDR3 is made up of 17 amino acids. CDR1 is SEHNR and CDR2 is FQNEAQ in the germline V gene (reference sequence). CDR3 amino acids: CASSLVGLATSYNEQFF. The CDR3 DNA reads TGTGCCAGCAGCTTAGTGGGACTAGCTACCTCCTACAATGAGCAGTTCTTC.

V gene TRBV25-1 combines with J gene TRBJ1-2; possibly TRBD1 for D (6 bases). This CDR3 has 15 amino acids. The V end was cut by 1 base, the J end by 7 bases, with 16 bases between. Per the germline V gene, CDR1 is MGHDK and CDR2 is SYGVNS. Here the CDR3 DNA reads TGTGCCAGCAGTGAATCCACCACTGTAGGGGGTGGCTACACCTTC. This codes for CASSESTTVGGGYTF.

On this clone itself: This same CDR3 is encoded by further DNA sequences in the sample. The gene calls are TRBV13 and TRBJ1-1, with D unresolved. Germline V gene data show CDR1 as PRHDT and CDR2 as FYEKMQ (reference sequence). This CDR3 is built from 12 residues. Trimming took 5 bases from V and 5 from J, leaving 9 bases between them. The CDR3 region is CASSLRDTEAFF. The CDR3 bases are TGTGCCAGCAGCCTTCGGGATACTGAAGCTTTCTTT.

In this sample, this clone turned up once. The chain employs TRBV23-1 and TRBJ1-1; 8 bases are shared with TRBD1. TRBV23-1 is noted as an ORF with a role that remains uncertain. After removal of 8 bases from V and 0 bases from J, the junction contained 20 bases not matched to a gene. The CDR3 sequence is 19 residues long. CDR3 nucleotides: TGCGCCAGCCTTTTTAATAGGACAGGGATGAGCGGGATGAACACTGAAGCTTTCTTT. Its translation is CASLFNRTGMSGMNTEAFF.

This chain uses TRBV10-2 with TRBJ2-7, with a weak D call TRBD1 (5 bases). The germline V gene encodes CDR1 WSHSY and CDR2 SAAADI. The CDR3 spans 14 residues. Trimming stripped 4 bases from V and 6 bases from J, with 16 bases between. The CDR3 loop is CASSGGLERGEQYF. CDR3 nucleotides: TGCGCCAGCAGTGGGGGTCTAGAAAGGGGCGAGCAGTACTTC.

The genes are TRBV13 and TRBJ2-3, with a possible D match to TRBD2 (5 bases). The CDR3 length is 15 residues. Deletions cut 5 bases from V and 5 bases from J, with 17 bases between. Germline-derived CDR1 and CDR2 are PRHDT and FYEKMQ (reference sequence). This CDR3 is CASSPRTGVEDTQYF. In DNA, the CDR3 is TGTGCCAGCAGCCCGCGGACTGGGGTGGAAGATACGCAGTATTTT.

This chain links TRBV5-1 with TRBJ2-3; 12 bases agree with TRBD2. CDR1 is SGHRS and CDR2 is YFSETQ in the germline V gene. The CDR3 is 18 residues long. J was trimmed by 3 bases and V by 3 bases; bases with no gene match: 11. CDR3 nucleotide sequence: TGCGCCAGCAGCTACATACTCCCTGGACTAGCGGGGACAGATACGCAGTATTTT. Encoded protein: CASSYILPGLAGTDTQYF.

The chain recombines TRBV19 with TRBJ1-6; 9 nucleotides line up with TRBD1. Germline V CDR1 and CDR2: LNHDA, SQIVND (reference sequence). The V segment lost 4 bases and the J segment 2 bases; nucleotides outside the gene matches: 6. The CDR3 loop spans 17 amino acids. CDR3 amino acids: CASSRDRERPYNSPLHF. The CDR3, as DNA: TGTGCCAGTAGTAGGGACAGGGAAAGGCCCTATAATTCACCCCTCCACTTT.

V usage is TRBV5-1 and J usage is TRBJ2-1; 8 nucleotides line up with TRBD1. CDR3 length: 15 amino acids. V lost 5 bases to trimming and J lost 0 bases; unmatched junction nucleotides: 4. Germline V lookup: CDR1 SGHRS, CDR2 YFSETQ. CDR3 sequence reads: CASRSTGGSYNEQFF. In DNA form, the CDR3 reads TGCGCCAGCAGGTCAACAGGGGGCTCCTACAATGAGCAGTTCTTC.

The chain has TRBV6-5 and TRBJ1-2, with TRBD1 matching 7 bases. In germline, CDR1 is MNHEY, CDR2 SVGAGI. The length of the CDR3 is 16 residues. V dropped 4 bases and J dropped 4; count of bases not matched to a gene: 12. The CDR3 sequence is CASSSIGTDIPYGYTF. Written as DNA, the CDR3 is TGTGCCAGCAGTTCGATCGGGACAGACATCCCCTATGGCTACACCTTC.

The CDR3 region is CASSYGRGAYGYTF. CDR3 sequence (DNA): TGTGCCAGCAGTTATGGCAGGGGCGCCTATGGCTACACCTTC. The V gene is TRBV6-6, the J gene TRBJ1-2; D is perhaps TRBD1 (6 bases). Germline loops: CDR1 MNHNY, CDR2 SVGAGI (reference sequence). Trimming pared 3 bases from V and 4 bases from J, leaving 12 bases between. This CDR3 comprises 14 residues.

The genes are TRBV6-1 and TRBJ1-2, with a possible D match to TRBD1 (5 bases). CDR3 size: 12 residues. Trimming left V 2 bases short and J 10 bases short, with 11 bases between. The germline V gene encodes CDR1 MNHNS and CDR2 SASEGT. CDR3 in amino acids: CASSESRQLYTF. The CDR3 bases are TGTGCCAGCAGTGAATCCAGACAGCTCTACACCTTC.

V gene TRBV19 combines with J gene TRBJ1-1, with TRBD1 identical over 10 bases. CDR3 size: 16 residues. Germline-derived CDR1 and CDR2 are LNHDA and SQIVND (reference sequence). Trimming removed 3 bases from V and 5 bases from J; junction bases left unmatched: 9. CDR3 DNA: TGTGCCAGTAGTATCACTGCGGACAGGGGGTGGACTGAAGCTTTCTTT. This sequence encodes CASSITADRGWTEAFF.

This sequence joins TRBV24-1 and TRBJ1-2, with TRBD1 identical over 12 bases. V lost 4 bases to trimming and J lost 7 bases; unmatched junction nucleotides: 6. The germline CDR1 and CDR2 sequences are KGHDR and SFDVKD. The CDR3 spans 15 residues. CDR3 nucleotide sequence: TGTGCCACCAGTGACCCGGGACAGGGGGCTCTTGGCTACACCTTC. Protein product: CATSDPGQGALGYTF.

The CDR3 sequence: CASSPRITTGIDNEKLFF. For the CDR3, the DNA is TGTGCCAGCAGCCCCAGAATTACGACAGGAATTGATAATGAAAAACTGTTTTTT. The chain carries TRBV9 and TRBJ1-4, with a tentative D call TRBD1 (6 bases). The CDR3 sequence is 18 residues long. CDR1 and CDR2 (germline): SGDLS, YYNGEE. The ends were cut back, 4 bases at V and 4 bases at J, with 23 bases in the middle.

The chain carries TRBV5-5 and TRBJ1-3, with TRBD1 as a possible D gene (6 bases). Germline assignment: CDR1 SGHKS and CDR2 YYEKEE (reference sequence). The CDR3 runs to 16 residues. Between the trimmed V and J ends, which lost 4 bases and 4 bases, there was a span of 18 bases. CDR3 coding DNA: TGTGCCAGCAGCGCGACCGGGGGGCGACAGGGAAACACCATATATTTT. It is translated as CASSATGGRQGNTIYF.

Of note for this clone: Other nucleotide sequences in the sample specify the same CDR3. The rearrangement joins TRBV9 to TRBJ1-2, with D perhaps matching TRBD1 (6 bases). CDR3 size: 13 residues. Germline CDR1 is SGDLS and CDR2 is YYNGEE. Trimming removed 3 bases from V and 5 bases from J, with 11 bases in between. CDR3 sequence: CASSGPTGYGYTF. In DNA, the CDR3 is TGTGCCAGCAGCGGACCGACAGGATATGGCTACACCTTC. Based on the CDR3 plus reference TRBV9 and TRBJ1-2, the full variable domain is DSGVTQTPKHLITATGQRVTLRCSPRSGDLSVYWYQQSLDQGLQFLIQYYNGEERAKGNILERFSAQQFPDLHSELNLSSLELGDSALYFCASSGPTGYGYTFGSGTRLTVV.

J is TRBJ2-7 and V is TRBV19; no definite D call. The CDR3 contains 12 residues. CDR1 is LNHDA and CDR2 is SQIVND in the germline V gene (reference sequence). V lost 6 bases and J 3 bases, leaving 9 bases between the germline ends. The CDR3 sequence: CASSLTGYEQYF. The CDR3 coding sequence is TGTGCCAGTAGCTTAACGGGCTACGAGCAGTACTTC.

The genes are TRBV10-2 and TRBJ1-5; the D is unclear. CDR1 and CDR2 (germline): WSHSY, SAAADI. The CDR3 contains 18 residues. V was trimmed by 3 bases and J by 1 base, leaving 19 bases between them. CDR3 sequence reads: CASSDLVSVPLSNQPQHF. The CDR3 bases are TGCGCCAGCAGTGATCTGGTCTCGGTACCCTTGAGCAATCAGCCCCAGCATTTT.

The V call is TRBV9, the J call TRBJ1-6, with D possibly being TRBD1 (5 bases). Trimming shortened V by 1 base and J by 6 bases, and 17 bases separated the two germline ends. The CDR3 is 17 residues long. Germline V gene lookup returns CDR1 SGDLS and CDR2 YYNGEE. CDR3 DNA: TGTGCCAGCAGCGTAAGCGTTCAGCAGGGAGGTAATTCACCCCTCCACTTT. Its translation: CASSVSVQQGGNSPLHF. The variable domain in full, completed from reference TRBV9 and TRBJ1-6, reads DSGVTQTPKHLITATGQRVTLRCSPRSGDLSVYWYQQSLDQGLQFLIQYYNGEERAKGNILERFSAQQFPDLHSELNLSSLELGDSALYFCASSVSVQQGGNSPLHFGNGTRLTVT.

J is TRBJ1-1 and V is TRBV10-3; D is uncertain. CDR3 length: 12 residues. V was cut by 0 bases and J by 9 bases, with 8 bases left in between. Germline CDR1 ENHRY, CDR2 SYGVKD. The CDR3 protein is CAISESAVKAFF. CDR3 DNA: TGTGCCATCAGTGAGTCGGCCGTGAAAGCTTTCTTT.